The clone carrying this T cell receptor beta chain showed up just once. This specimen belongs to a study of blood T cell repertoires in COVID-19. On the study more broadly: Some COVID-19 samples were acute and others convalescent; all came from the United States, Italy and Spain. T cells, B-cell-depleted T cells, or PBMCs supplied cDNA or gDNA.

This CDR3 spans 17 amino acids. CDR1 and CDR2 (germline): SGHKS, YYEKEE (reference sequence). Germline trimming cut 4 bases from V and 5 bases from J; bases unmatched to any gene: 12. Per the original methods: Reference gene primer amplification yielded estimated nucleated cell counts. Data came from immunoSEQ multiplex PCR; TCRdb stores just in-frame clones and leaves some out. Clonal size and the V and J genes are those of that table, whereas D and trimming came from the DNA. The sample lists fewer than 45,000 clones, more than 85% occurring once. The specimen sequenced was peripheral blood. This TCR was recovered from a human donor in a cohort sampled during active COVID-19. The gene calls are TRBV5-5 and TRBJ2-3, with TRBD2 identical over 11 bases. CDR3 sequence reads: CASSPGGLAGGRDTQYF. The CDR3, as DNA: TGTGCCAGCAGCCCGGGGGGCCTAGCGGGGGGAAGAGATACGCAGTATTTT.